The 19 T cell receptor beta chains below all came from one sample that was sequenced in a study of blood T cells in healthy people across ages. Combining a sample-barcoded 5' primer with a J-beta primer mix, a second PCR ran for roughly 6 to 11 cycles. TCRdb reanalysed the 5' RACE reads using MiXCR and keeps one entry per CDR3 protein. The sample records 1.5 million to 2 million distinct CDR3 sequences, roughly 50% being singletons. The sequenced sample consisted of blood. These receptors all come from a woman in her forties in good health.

CDR3 bases: TGTGCCAGCAGTTTGCCGGGGGGCACCTCTGGGGCCAACGTCCTGACTTTC. This sequence encodes CASSLPGGTSGANVLTF. The chain employs TRBV28 and TRBJ2-6; possibly TRBD2 for D (7 bases). CDR3 length: 17 amino acids. Germline assignment: CDR1 MDHEN and CDR2 SYDVKM. Trimming cost V 3 bases and J 0 bases, with 12 bases left between them.

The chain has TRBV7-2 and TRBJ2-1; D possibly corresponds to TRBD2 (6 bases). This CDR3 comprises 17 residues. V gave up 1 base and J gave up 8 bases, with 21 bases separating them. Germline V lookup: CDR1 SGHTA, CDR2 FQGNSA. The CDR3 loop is CASSLEAAGWVRDEQFF. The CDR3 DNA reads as TGTGCCAGCAGCTTAGAGGCGGCGGGATGGGTGAGGGATGAGCAGTTCTTC.

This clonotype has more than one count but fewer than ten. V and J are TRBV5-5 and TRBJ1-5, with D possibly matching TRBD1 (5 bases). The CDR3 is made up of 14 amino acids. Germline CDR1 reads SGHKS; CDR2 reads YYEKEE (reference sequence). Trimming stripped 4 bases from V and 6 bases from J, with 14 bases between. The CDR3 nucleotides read TGTGCCAGCAGCCTGCCCGGAGGGGCTCAGCCCCAGCATTTT. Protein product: CASSLPGGAQPQHF.

The CDR3 region has the DNA TGCAGCGTTGGAGATCTTGGCAATCAGCCCCAGCATTTT. Protein: CSVGDLGNQPQHF. V and J are TRBV29-1 and TRBJ1-5, with D hard to call. Trimming left V 4 bases short and J 2 bases short, with 9 bases between. The germline V gene has CDR1 SQVTM and CDR2 ANQGSEA. This CDR3 has 13 residues.

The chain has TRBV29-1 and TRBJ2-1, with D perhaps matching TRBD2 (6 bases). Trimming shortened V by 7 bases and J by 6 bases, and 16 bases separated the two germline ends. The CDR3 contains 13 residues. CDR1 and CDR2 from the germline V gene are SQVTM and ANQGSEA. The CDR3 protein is CSGQSEGRNEQFF. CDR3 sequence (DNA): TGCAGCGGGCAATCGGAGGGGCGCAATGAGCAGTTCTTC.

The chain's CDR3 is CASSQDFEGGSEQYF. In DNA, the CDR3 is TGTGCCAGCAGCCAAGATTTTGAGGGAGGGAGTGAGCAGTACTTC. The rearrangement links TRBV14 to TRBJ2-5; 7 positions match TRBD2. The CDR3 consists of 15 residues. Trimming took 0 bases from V and 11 from J; bases not matched to a gene: 12. Per the germline V gene, CDR1 is SGHDN and CDR2 is FVKESK. The complete variable domain, with remaining parts taken from reference TRBV14 and TRBJ2-5, reads EAGVTQFPSHSVIEKGQTVTLRCDPISGHDNLYWYRRVMGKEIKFLLHFVKESKQDESGMPNNRFLAERTGGTYSTLKVQPAELEDSGVYFCASSQDFEGGSEQYFGPGTRLLVL.

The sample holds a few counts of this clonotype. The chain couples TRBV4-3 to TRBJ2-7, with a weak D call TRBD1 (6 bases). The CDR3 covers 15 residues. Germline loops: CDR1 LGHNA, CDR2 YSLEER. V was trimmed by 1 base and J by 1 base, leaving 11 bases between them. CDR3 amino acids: CASSQGQATSYEQYF. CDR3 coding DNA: TGCGCCAGCAGCCAAGGACAGGCCACATCCTACGAGCAGTACTTC.

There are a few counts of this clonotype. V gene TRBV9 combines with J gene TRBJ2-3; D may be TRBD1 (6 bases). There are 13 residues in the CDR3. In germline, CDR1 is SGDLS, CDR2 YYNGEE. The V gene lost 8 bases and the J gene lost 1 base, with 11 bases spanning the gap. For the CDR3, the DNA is TGTGCCAGTACAGGGATCGGCACAGATACGCAGTATTTT. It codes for CASTGIGTDTQYF. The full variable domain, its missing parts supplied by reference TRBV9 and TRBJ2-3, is DSGVTQTPKHLITATGQRVTLRCSPRSGDLSVYWYQQSLDQGLQFLIQYYNGEERAKGNILERFSAQQFPDLHSELNLSSLELGDSALYFCASTGIGTDTQYFGPGTRLTVL.

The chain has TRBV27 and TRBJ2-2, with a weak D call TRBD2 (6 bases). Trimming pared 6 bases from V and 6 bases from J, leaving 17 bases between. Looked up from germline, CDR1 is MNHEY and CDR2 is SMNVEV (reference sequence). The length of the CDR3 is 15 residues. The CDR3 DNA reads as TGTGCCAGCAGCCCGACTGGAGGGCTTCCCGGGGAGCTGTTTTTT. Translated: CASSPTGGLPGELFF.

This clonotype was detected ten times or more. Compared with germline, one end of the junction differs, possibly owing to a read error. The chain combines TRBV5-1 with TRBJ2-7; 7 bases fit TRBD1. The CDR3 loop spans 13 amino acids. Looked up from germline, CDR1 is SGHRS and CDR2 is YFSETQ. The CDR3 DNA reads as TGTGCCAGCAGCCCGACAGGGACCTACGAGCAGTACTTC. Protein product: CASSPTGTYEQYF.

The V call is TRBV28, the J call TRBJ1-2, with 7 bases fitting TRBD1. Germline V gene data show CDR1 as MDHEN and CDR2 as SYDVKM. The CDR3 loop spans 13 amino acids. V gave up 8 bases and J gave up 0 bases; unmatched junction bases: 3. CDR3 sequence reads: CASGTVANYGYTF. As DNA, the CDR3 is TGTGCCAGCGGGACAGTCGCTAACTATGGCTACACCTTC.

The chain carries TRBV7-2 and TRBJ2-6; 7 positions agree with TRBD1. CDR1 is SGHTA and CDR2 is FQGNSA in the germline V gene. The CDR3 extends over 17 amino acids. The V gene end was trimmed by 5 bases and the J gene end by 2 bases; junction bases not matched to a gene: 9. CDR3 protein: CASSTWQTGAGANVLTF. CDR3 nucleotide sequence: TGTGCCAGCAGCACATGGCAAACAGGGGCTGGGGCCAACGTCCTGACTTTC.

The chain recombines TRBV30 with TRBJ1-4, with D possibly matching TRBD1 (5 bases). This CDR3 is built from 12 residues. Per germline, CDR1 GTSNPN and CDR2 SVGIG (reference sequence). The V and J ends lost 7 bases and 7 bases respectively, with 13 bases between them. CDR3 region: CAYGGVVEKLFF. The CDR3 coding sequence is TGTGCCTATGGGGGTGTGGTTGAAAAACTGTTTTTT.

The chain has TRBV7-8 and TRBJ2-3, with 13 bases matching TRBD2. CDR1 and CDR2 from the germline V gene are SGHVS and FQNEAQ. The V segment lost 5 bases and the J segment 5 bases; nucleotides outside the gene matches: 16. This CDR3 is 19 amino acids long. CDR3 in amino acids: CASSPPMTGLAGYLDTQYF. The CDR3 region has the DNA TGTGCCAGCAGCCCCCCTATGACGGGACTAGCGGGGTATCTAGATACGCAGTATTTT.

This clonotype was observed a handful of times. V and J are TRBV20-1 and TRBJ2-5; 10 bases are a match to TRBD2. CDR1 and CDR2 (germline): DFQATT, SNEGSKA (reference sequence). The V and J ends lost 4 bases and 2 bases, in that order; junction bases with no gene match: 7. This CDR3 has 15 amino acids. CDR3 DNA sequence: TGCAGTGCTACCTATCGGACTAGCGGACAAGAGACCCAGTACTTC. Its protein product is CSATYRTSGQETQYF.

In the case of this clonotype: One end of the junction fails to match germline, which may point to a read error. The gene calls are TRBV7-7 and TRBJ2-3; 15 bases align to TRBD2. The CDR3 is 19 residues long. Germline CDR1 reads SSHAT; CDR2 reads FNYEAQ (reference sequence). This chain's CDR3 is CASSLGLAGGPKRADTQYF. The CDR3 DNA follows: TGTGCTAGCAGCTTGGGACTAGCGGGGGGTCCCAAACGGGCAGATACGCAGTATTTT.

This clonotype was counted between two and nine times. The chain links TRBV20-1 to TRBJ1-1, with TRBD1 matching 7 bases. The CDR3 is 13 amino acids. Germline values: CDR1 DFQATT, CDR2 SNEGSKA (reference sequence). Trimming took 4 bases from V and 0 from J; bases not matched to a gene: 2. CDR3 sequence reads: CSAIQGLNTEAFF. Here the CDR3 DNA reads TGCAGTGCTATACAGGGGCTGAACACTGAAGCTTTCTTT.

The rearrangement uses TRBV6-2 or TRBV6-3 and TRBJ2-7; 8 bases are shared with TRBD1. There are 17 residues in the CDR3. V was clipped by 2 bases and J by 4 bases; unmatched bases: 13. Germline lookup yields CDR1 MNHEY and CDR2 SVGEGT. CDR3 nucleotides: TGTGCCAGCAGTTACGCACCCGACAGGGGCATGGCGTACGAGCAGTACTTC. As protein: CASSYAPDRGMAYEQYF.

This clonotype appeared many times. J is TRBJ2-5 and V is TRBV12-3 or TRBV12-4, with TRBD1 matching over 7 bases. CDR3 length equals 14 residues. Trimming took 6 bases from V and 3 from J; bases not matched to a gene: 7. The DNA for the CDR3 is TGTGCCAGCAGCAGCCGGGACAGAAAAGAGACCCAGTACTTC. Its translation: CASSSRDRKETQYF.